The rows below give T cell receptor beta chains drawn from one sample of a study of control samples from healthy donors and cancer patients. Clones were sequenced by immunoSEQ multiplex PCR, and TCRdb holds only the in-frame ones, with some missing. The profile shows about 130,000 clones, nearly 90% of them singletons. The sample taken for sequencing was blood. All receptors come from a man aged 45-65 years in good health. Both conserved end residues are part of each CDR3.

J	V	length	CDR3
TRBJ1-4	TRBV6-5	14	CASSRQWTLEKLFF
TRBJ2-3	TRBV5-4	14	CASSPGFSTDTQYF
TRBJ1-2	TRBV6-5	11	CASSSLHGYTF
TRBJ2-7	TRBV24-1	15	CATIKAGGLYYEQYF
TRBJ2-7	TRBV12-3/TRBV12-4	11	CASSHRGYLYF
TRBJ1-1	TRBV4-1	14	CASSQRGGNTEAFF
TRBJ1-2	TRBV7-2	16	CASSLGGPLRELGYTF
TRBJ1-1	TRBV5-1	17	CASSWTLKGGVWTEAFF
TRBJ2-7	TRBV28	15	CASSSPGHPAKKQYF
TRBJ2-7	TRBV20-1	14	CSASTGQAFYEQYF
TRBJ2-7	TRBV7-9	12	CASSQNTGEQYF
TRBJ2-7	TRBV10-3	16	CAISEYNMGQGYEQYF
TRBJ2-2	TRBV11-2	16	CASRRISGRNTGELFF
TRBJ2-7	TRBV2	12	CASSYTSYEQYF
TRBJ2-6	TRBV3-1/TRBV3-2	15	CASSQGGTGANVLTF
TRBJ2-5	TRBV5-4	17	CASSLMGLVGYQETQYF
TRBJ2-6	TRBV27	15	CASSKDRFGANVLTF
TRBJ1-5	TRBV5-1	15	CASSLGTNSNQPQHF
TRBJ1-1	TRBV11-2	17	CASSLVLSGLGNTEAFF
TRBJ2-3	TRBV7-2	18	CASSLAGLAGTSTDTQYF
TRBJ1-5	TRBV2	13	CASTSLGDLPQHF
TRBJ1-1	TRBV5-1	15	CASSVGRGVNTEAFF
TRBJ1-1	TRBV29-1	10	CSALNTEAFF
TRBJ2-3	TRBV7-3	15	CASSLTHRGSDTQYF
TRBJ2-3	TRBV7-3	15	CASSPWTAHTDTQYF
TRBJ1-1	TRBV18	17	CASSIFGTGARNTEAFF
TRBJ1-6	TRBV2	15	CASSESRGGNSPLHF
TRBJ2-7	TRBV10-3	12	CAISDRAYEQYF
TRBJ2-3	TRBV19	14	CASKRGSVNDTQYF
TRBJ2-1	TRBV7-6	17	CASSAGLGLAGGNEQFF
TRBJ2-1	TRBV18	17	CASCFRGLAGSYNEQFF
TRBJ1-4	TRBV7-9	14	CASGLQGFEEKLFF
TRBJ1-5	TRBV3-1/TRBV3-2	14	CASSERQGGQPQHF
TRBJ1-1	TRBV12-3/TRBV12-4	13	CASSRHVNTEAFF
TRBJ2-5	TRBV9	13	CASSAPGEETQYF
TRBJ1-2	TRBV7-8	14	CASSPEGYNYGYTF
TRBJ1-2	TRBV4-2	15	CASSQNVRTNYGYTF
TRBJ1-5	TRBV6-6	16	CASSYPQGGNNQPQHF
TRBJ1-4	TRBV13	14	CASSLGTENEKLFF
TRBJ2-1	TRBV15	15	CATSRAGTGGNEQFF
TRBJ2-7	TRBV20-1	11	CSAGTDYEQYF
TRBJ2-3	TRBV11-3	15	CASSLFQTSTDTQYF
TRBJ2-7	TRBV11-2	14	CASSRGQGDYEQYF
TRBJ2-5	TRBV28	12	CASSFEVETQYF
TRBJ1-1	TRBV5-1	15	CASSLHSGTNTEAFF
TRBJ2-1	TRBV7-3	15	CASSPTVTTINEQFF
TRBJ2-2	TRBV5-1	13	CASSLFGGAELFF
TRBJ2-5	TRBV30	15	CAWSVEPGGQETQYF
TRBJ2-7	TRBV5-1	14	CASSLGGSRYEQYF
TRBJ2-1	TRBV19	15	CASSSPSGGLPEQFF
TRBJ1-2	TRBV3-1/TRBV3-2	15	CASSQLDRLDYGYTF
TRBJ1-2	TRBV28	15	CASSLSGRNTGGYTF
TRBJ2-1	TRBV7-6	16	CASSQGGTSGYNEQFF
TRBJ2-7	TRBV27	15	CASSRGAYNSYEQYF
TRBJ2-7	TRBV2	14	CASSEGAGAYEQYF
TRBJ2-3	TRBV29-1	14	CSVEGDDATDTQYF
TRBJ2-2	TRBV19	14	CASSKVANTGELFF
TRBJ2-2	TRBV11-2	14	CASSFSYWGGELFF
TRBJ1-6	TRBV2	14	CASTGRQGNSPLHF
TRBJ2-7	TRBV12-3/TRBV12-4	12	CASSIGGREQYF